The sequence of this T cell receptor beta chain was determined in a study of regulatory T cells in long-lasting Graves disease (dated by TCRdb to the early 2020s). Broadly, across the study: Antithyroid drugs had been taken for less than 3 months by newly diagnosed Graves' disease patients. Patients with persistent Graves' disease were compared with patients with newly diagnosed Graves' disease using TCR sequencing and RNA sequencing of peripheral blood. The study was conducted in China and was registered as a clinical trial. TCR sequencing covered 13 persistent and some 20 newly diagnosed Graves' disease patients, some 33 samples in total. What the research found in general, with its limitations: Sequencing and analysis were restricted to the TCR beta chain. The small sample size was acknowledged by the authors as a limitation that may reduce accuracy. Preferential use of TRBV28, TRBJ1-2 and TRBJ2-5 was observed in persistent disease, whereas TRBV20-1 and TRBJ2-1 were favored in newly diagnosed disease. Persistent patients shared more public clonotypes among themselves (approximately 2,500) than newly diagnosed patients did (approximately 970). Because the primary lesion, thyroid tissue, could not be accessed, the study looked at peripheral blood alone. Persistent Graves' disease patients showed lower TCR Shannon entropy and fewer highly expanded clones than newly diagnosed patients, suggesting clonal expansion.

The library was obtained by multiplex PCR. Sequencing was performed on an Illumina HiSeq 4000. TCR beta libraries were built with iRepertoire HTBI primers and Arm-PCR amplification of CDR3 regions. Before sequencing, the PCR products went through gel purification. The paper's processing steps were these. Gene usage analysis of CDR3 amino acid clonotypes relied on the approximately 60 TRBV and 14 TRBJ segments identified across samples. COPE and FqMerger were used to merge the filtered high-quality paired reads into contigs. BLAST was used to align contigs to IMGT TRBV, TRBD and TRBJ reference genes, and CDR3 was defined according to IMGT. Any clonotype with a frequency above 0.1% was classified as a highly expanded clone. Shannon entropy served as the measure of repertoire diversity, while the Gini coefficient captured V-J evenness. Public clonotypes were defined as clonotypes shared by more than one individual. TCRdb applied fastp at Q25 and MiXCR to the public reads, then kept only in-frame beta chains. When rows share a CDR3 protein, they turn into one entry using the most common DNA and genes. These V and J calls are TCRdb output, not the study's own analysis. Within this sample are about 400,000 distinct CDR3 sequences, with around 16% of them counted one time only. About 20% of the sample belongs to the ten largest clones.

There are many counts of this clonotype. There is no known antigen for this receptor. The input lacks base qualities; no much larger clone sits a single base away. Trimming costs V 4 bases and J 0 bases, and their ends lie 10 bases apart. CDR1 is given as MNHEY and CDR2 as SVGAGI, both from the germline V gene. From the cysteine through the phenylalanine, the CDR3 covers 16 amino acids. Only the CDR3 region is kept as DNA, spanning 48 bases read in frame from base 1. The time point label, read with the paper, signifies: newly diagnosed GD, antithyroid drugs for less than 3 months. For both TCR sequencing and RNA sequencing, RNA was extracted from PBMCs using TRIzol. Graves' disease was diagnosed according to American Thyroid Association guidelines. Patients for the study were recruited at an endocrinology department in Xi'an, China. Each patient gave 9 to 10 milliliters of peripheral blood, collected in an EDTA anticoagulant tube. Ficoll Paque Plus density gradient separation was used to isolate PBMCs, and no further T cell sorting was performed. RNA quality was checked with an Agilent 2100 Bioanalyzer and agarose gel, and concentration with a NanoDrop 2000.

This sequence uses TRBV6-5 and TRBJ2-6, with no confidently assigned D gene. The sequencing here drew on peripheral blood mononuclear cells (PBMCs), taken at new diagnosis, from a patient treated with antithyroid drugs. The receptor comes from a female donor with Graves disease. The CDR3 region reads CASSSPHSSGANVLTF. The DNA reads as follows: TGTGCCAGCAGTTCCCCACATAGCTCTGGGGCCAACGTCCTGACTTTC.